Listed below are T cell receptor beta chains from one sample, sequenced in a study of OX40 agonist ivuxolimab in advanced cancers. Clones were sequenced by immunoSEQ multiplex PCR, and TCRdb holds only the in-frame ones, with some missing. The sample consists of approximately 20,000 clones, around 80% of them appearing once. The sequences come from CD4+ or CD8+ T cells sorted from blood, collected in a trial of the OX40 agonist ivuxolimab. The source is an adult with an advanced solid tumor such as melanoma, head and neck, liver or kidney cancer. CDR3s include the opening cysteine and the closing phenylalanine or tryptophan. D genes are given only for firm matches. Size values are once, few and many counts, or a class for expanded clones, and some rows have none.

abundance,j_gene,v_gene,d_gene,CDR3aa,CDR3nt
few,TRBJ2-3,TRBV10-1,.,CASSEGVRTDTQYF,TGCGCCAGCAGTGAGGGGGTCCGCACAGATACGCAGTATTTT
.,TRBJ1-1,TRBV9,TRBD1,CASSPPGGSTEAFF,TGTGCCAGCAGCCCCCCAGGGGGGTCCACTGAAGCTTTCTTT
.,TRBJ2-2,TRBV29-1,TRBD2,CSVGFAAGGPLFGELFF,TGCAGCGTTGGATTTGCGGCGGGGGGTCCTCTTTTCGGGGAGCTGTTTTTT
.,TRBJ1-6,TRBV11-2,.,CASSPKNSPLHF,TGTGCCAGCAGCCCCAAAAATTCACCCCTCCACTTT
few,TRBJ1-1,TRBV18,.,CASSLQGGWTEAFF,TGTGCCAGCTCACTGCAAGGGGGGTGGACTGAAGCTTTCTTT
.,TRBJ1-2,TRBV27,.,CASSLSGYYGYTF,TGTGCCAGCAGTTTATCGGGGTACTATGGCTACACCTTC
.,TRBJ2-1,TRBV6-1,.,CASSEVSGCYNEQFF,TGTGCCAGCAGTGAAGTCAGCGGGTGCTACAATGAGCAGTTCTTC
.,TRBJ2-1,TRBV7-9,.,CASSFPPYNEQFF,TGTGCCAGCAGCTTCCCTCCCTACAATGAGCAGTTCTTC
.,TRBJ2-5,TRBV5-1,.,CASSFFRGSGETQYF,TGCGCCAGCAGCTTCTTCAGGGGATCAGGAGAGACCCAGTACTTC
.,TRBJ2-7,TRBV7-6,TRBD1,CASSPGQAFYEQYF,TGTGCCAGCAGCCCAGGACAGGCGTTCTACGAGCAGTACTTC
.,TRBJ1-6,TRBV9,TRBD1,CANWTGTSYNSPLHF,TGTGCCAACTGGACAGGGACCTCCTATAATTCACCCCTCCACTTT
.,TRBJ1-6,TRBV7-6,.,CASSLGPGRDSPLHF,TGTGCCAGCAGCTTAGGTCCGGGGAGGGATTCACCCCTCCACTTT
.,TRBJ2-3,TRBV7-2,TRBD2,CASSFYGGVTDTQYF,TGTGCCAGCAGCTTCTACGGGGGGGTGACAGATACGCAGTATTTT
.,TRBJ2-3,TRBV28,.,CASSLVGSTQYF,TGTGCCAGCAGTTTGGTAGGGTCTACGCAGTATTTT
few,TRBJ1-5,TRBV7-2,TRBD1,CASSLGQGGMYQPQHF,TGTGCCAGCAGCTTAGGACAGGGAGGGATGTATCAGCCCCAGCATTTT
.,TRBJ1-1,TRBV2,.,CASSEIPEAFF,TGTGCCAGCAGTGAAATCCCTGAAGCTTTCTTT
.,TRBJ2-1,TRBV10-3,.,CAISETTQTSEQFF,TGTGCCATCAGTGAGACTACCCAGACTAGTGAGCAGTTCTTC
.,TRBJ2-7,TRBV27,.,CASSPGVWATYEQYF,TGTGCCAGCAGCCCAGGCGTTTGGGCCACCTACGAGCAGTACTTC
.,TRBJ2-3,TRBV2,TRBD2,CAVGTSVRQYF,TGTGCCGTAGGGACTAGCGTCAGGCAGTATTTT
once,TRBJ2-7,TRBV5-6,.,CASSLGGSSEQYF,TGTGCCAGCAGCTTGGGGGGTTCTAGCGAGCAGTACTTC
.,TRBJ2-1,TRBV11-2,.,CASSPERQRVDEQFF,TGTGCCAGCAGCCCGGAGCGGCAGAGAGTTGATGAGCAGTTCTTC
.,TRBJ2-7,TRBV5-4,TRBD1,CASSLMTGTYEQYF,TGTGCCAGCAGCTTGATGACAGGGACCTACGAGCAGTACTTC
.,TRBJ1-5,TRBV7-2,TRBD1,CASSTRTGDHQPQHF,TGTGCCAGCAGCACGCGGACAGGGGACCATCAGCCCCAGCATTTT